The clone carrying this TCR beta chain has a handful of counts. Antigen: not known. This CDR3 region has 16 residues. Germline V gene sequence: CDR1 MNHEY, CDR2 SMNVEV (reference sequence). With V trimmed by 6 bases and J by 2 bases, 10 bases remained unmatched. The record originates from a study of cytomegalovirus exposure and HLA in healthy donors. Study in general: Unique TCR beta sequences numbering approximately 120 million came from 150 million to 200 million T cells in an earlier analysis. Study observations and caveats: Later analysis placed DRB1 highest and HLA-C lowest in TCR association rates, which differed by HLA locus. Overall, roughly 160 TCR beta chains were annotated as cytomegalovirus-associated.

The PCR ran on 60 Vbeta and 13 Jbeta primers. The assay was immunoSEQ multiplex PCR, and TCRdb's table has in-frame clones only and misses some. The table shows 65,000 to 90,000 clones, with roughly 80% occurring only once. This rearrangement joins TRBV27 to TRBJ1-3; 7 nucleotides line up with TRBD1. The source is a man aged 35-49 years in good health and CMV-seronegative. The specimen was PBMCs. CDR3 residues: CASRTRATGTGNTIYF. The CDR3 DNA follows: TGTGCCAGCAGGACACGGGCGACAGGGACTGGAAACACCATATATTTT.